Listed here are 4 T cell receptor beta chains from one sample, sequenced in a study of blood T cells in healthy people across ages. Sample-barcoded 5' priming and a J-beta primer mix drove a second PCR of roughly 6 to 12 cycles. MiXCR, applied by TCRdb to the 5' RACE reads, yields one record per CDR3 protein. The sample holds 1.5 million to 2 million distinct CDR3 sequences, 25% to 30% seen once. Sequencing was done on a sample of blood. The receptors were gathered from a woman in her 30s in good health.

Only a few counts were recorded for this clonotype. The CDR3 bases are TGTGCCAGCAGTGGGGACACGATACGCACAGATACGCAGTATTTT. Amino acids: CASSGDTIRTDTQYF. The chain recombines TRBV2 with TRBJ2-3; TRBD1 might be the D (6 bases). V lost 4 bases and J lost 1, with 12 bases in between. The CDR3 is 15 residues long. Germline V gene sequence: CDR1 SNHLY, CDR2 FYNNEI.

This clonotype came up many times. The chain is built from TRBV7-2 and TRBJ2-4, with 7 bases aligning to TRBD2. CDR3 length: 14 amino acids. The V and J ends lost 1 base and 6 bases, in that order; junction bases with no gene match: 3. Germline CDR1 is SGHTA and CDR2 is FQGNSA. In nucleotides, the CDR3 is TGTGCCAGCAGCTTAGGGGGCGGGGGAAACATTCAGTACTTC. Its protein product is CASSLGGGGNIQYF.

This clonotype was counted at least ten times. The chain joins TRBV6-1 to TRBJ2-7; TRBD2 is a possible D gene (5 bases). The CDR3 runs to 13 residues. Germline V gives CDR1 MNHNS, CDR2 SASEGT. Trimming took off 8 bases at V and 5 bases at J, with 16 bases between the two ends. The CDR3 region is CASHPSGENEQYF. The CDR3 DNA sequence: TGTGCCAGCCATCCCTCCGGGGAAAACGAGCAGTACTTC.

The chain recombines TRBV5-6 with TRBJ2-5; 7 bases align to TRBD1. The germline CDR1 and CDR2 sequences are SGHDT and YYEEEE. This CDR3 comprises 15 residues. J was trimmed by 11 bases and V by 0 bases; bases with no gene match: 13. As DNA, the CDR3 is TGTGCCAGCAGCTTGGCCTCTTTGGGGACAGCCGGGCAGTACTTC. Protein sequence: CASSLASLGTAGQYF.